This T cell receptor (beta chain) was captured by sequencing in a study of tumor T cells in aggressive B-cell lymphoma (dated by TCRdb to 2015 to 2018). The library came from the immunoSEQ multiplex PCR assay. This is the immuneACCESS table as TCRdb keeps it, with only in-frame sequences that have V and J called. A part of the clones is gone; compared with another copy, unresolved V genes explain less than half, and the rest is unexplained. Recorded for this sample are more than 5,000 clones; roughly 87% of them occurred a single time. Roughly 2.5% of the sample is held by the ten biggest clonotypes. From V the trimming removes 4 bases and from J it removes 3 bases, while the gene matches leave 8 bases of the junction unaccounted for. The CDR3 runs 15 residues from the cysteine to the phenylalanine. Only the CDR3 portion is preserved as DNA: 45 bases, with reading frame beginning at the first base. From the germline V gene (reference sequence), CDR1 is SGHNT and CDR2 is YYREEE.

About this clone: Its antigen is not yet known. Base qualities are not provided; no much larger clone lies one nucleotide away.

Recombination linked TRBV5-4 to TRBJ1-1, with 8 central nucleotides matching TRBD1. Sample: tumor tissue. The sequence came from an adult with diffuse large B cell lymphoma. For the CDR3, the sequence is CASSRKDRADTEAFF. The DNA is as follows: TGTGCCAGCAGCCGAAAGGACAGGGCGGACACTGAAGCTTTCTTT.